What follows are 28 T cell receptor beta chains derived from one specimen sequenced in a study of cytomegalovirus exposure and HLA in healthy donors. Primers: 60 Vbeta forward and 13 Jbeta reverse. The repertoire was sequenced with immunoSEQ multiplex PCR; TCRdb's copy has only in-frame clones and lacks some. This sample yields some 180,000 clones, of which just over 75% are seen a single time; approximately 3.7% belongs to the top ten. The sample comprised PBMCs. The source of these receptors is a woman aged 60 to 75 in good health and CMV-seropositive.

The CDR3 DNA is TGTGCCAGTCGCGACATCGGTTTCACCGGGGAGCTGTTTTTT. As protein: CASRDIGFTGELFF. The V call is TRBV27, the J call TRBJ2-2; the D is unclear. Germline CDR1 is MNHEY and CDR2 is SMNVEV (reference sequence). The CDR3 has 14 amino acids. Deletions cut 9 bases from V and 4 bases from J, with 15 bases between.

A remark on this clone: This sample includes further DNA sequences coding for the same CDR3. The rearrangement uses TRBV5-1 and TRBJ2-3; 13 positions match TRBD2. Germline values: CDR1 SGHRS, CDR2 YFSETQ. This CDR3 region has 16 residues. V shed 4 bases, J shed 2 bases, and the junction held 4 bases outside the gene matches. The DNA for the CDR3 is TGCGCCAGCAGCCTGGGACTAGCGGGGACCACAGATACGCAGTATTTT. It is translated as CASSLGLAGTTDTQYF.

This chain joins TRBV6-6 and TRBJ1-3; the D is unclear. With 0 bases removed from V and 4 bases from J, the gap between germline ends came to 13 bases. CDR3 length: 16 amino acids. The germline CDR1 and CDR2 sequences are MNHNY and SVGAGI (reference sequence). The DNA of the CDR3 is TGTGCCAGCAGTTACTCGACCGGGGAGGCGGGAAACACCATATATTTT. The encoded protein is CASSYSTGEAGNTIYF.

This chain uses TRBV10-3 with TRBJ2-2, with 11 positions matching TRBD1. J was trimmed by 6 bases and V by 4 bases; bases with no gene match: 10. The germline V gene has CDR1 ENHRY and CDR2 SYGVKD. The CDR3 spans 17 residues. CDR3 nucleotide sequence: TGTGCCATCAGTGGACTACCGGGACAGGGGGTGCCCGGGGAGCTGTTTTTT. Translated, it gives CAISGLPGQGVPGELFF.

CDR3 in amino acids: CATLRGTEQYF. In DNA form, the CDR3 reads TGTGCCACCCTTCGAGGTACCGAGCAGTACTTC. This chain links TRBV7-9 with TRBJ2-7; D is uncertain. The CDR3 is 11 residues long. Germline V lookup: CDR1 SEHNR, CDR2 FQNEAQ (reference sequence). V was trimmed by 10 bases and J by 6 bases, leaving 13 bases between them.

V and J are TRBV27 and TRBJ2-1; no firm D call. Germline CDR1 MNHEY, CDR2 SMNVEV (reference sequence). The germline V and J ends were trimmed by 2 bases and 9 bases, with 14 bases remaining between them. The CDR3 is made up of 14 amino acids. CDR3 bases: TGTGCCAGCAGTTTAAACTACCAGCACCCTGAGCAGTTCTTC. Residues: CASSLNYQHPEQFF.

The chain couples TRBV19 to TRBJ1-5; D ambiguous. The CDR3 is made up of 14 amino acids. V was pared by 8 bases and J by 1 base, with 12 bases between. Germline lookup yields CDR1 LNHDA and CDR2 SQIVND (reference sequence). The CDR3 region has the DNA TGTGCCAGTGGCGGGTCAGGCAGCAATCAGCCCCAGCATTTT. Translated, it gives CASGGSGSNQPQHF.

The chain employs TRBV19 and TRBJ1-2; D may be TRBD1 (5 bases). V lost 4 bases and J lost 3, with 9 bases in between. The CDR3 totals 13 residues. Germline V gives CDR1 LNHDA, CDR2 SQIVND (reference sequence). CDR3 sequence (DNA): TGTGCCAGTAGTAGCGGGACGGACTATGGCTACACCTTC. Residues: CASSSGTDYGYTF.

This chain uses TRBV5-1 with TRBJ2-7; D is uncertain. Germline V gene lookup returns CDR1 SGHRS and CDR2 YFSETQ. The CDR3 extends over 12 amino acids. Trimming removed 0 bases from V and 5 bases from J, with 6 bases in between. CDR3 sequence (DNA): TGCGCCAGCAGCTTGGCAAAAAACGAGCAGTACTTC. It translates to CASSLAKNEQYF.

The sample holds a few counts of this clone. The CDR3 nucleotides read TGTGCCAGCTCATATAGTAATCAGCCCCAGCATTTT. Protein: CASSYSNQPQHF. The V and J genes are TRBV28 and TRBJ1-5; D gene unclear. The germline V gene has CDR1 MDHEN and CDR2 SYDVKM. This CDR3 is 12 amino acids long. Trimming removed 8 bases at V and 4 bases at J, with 9 bases between.

The chain links TRBV2 to TRBJ2-7; perhaps TRBD2 as D (5 bases). V dropped 4 bases and J dropped 7 bases, with 11 bases sitting between them. Germline loops: CDR1 SNHLY, CDR2 FYNNEI. The CDR3 totals 12 residues. The CDR3 loop reads CASSVRVGEQYF. The CDR3, as DNA: TGTGCCAGCAGTGTGAGGGTAGGTGAGCAGTACTTC.

J is TRBJ1-2 and V is TRBV28; 12 bases are shared with TRBD1. The CDR3 consists of 16 residues. The germline gives CDR1 MDHEN, CDR2 SYDVKM. The ends lost 3 bases at V and 8 bases at J; junction bases unmatched: 10. CDR3 protein: CASSFFGTGGAEGYTF. The CDR3 DNA is TGTGCCAGCAGTTTCTTTGGGACAGGGGGCGCAGAGGGCTACACCTTC.

A remark on this clone: Other nucleotide sequences from this sample produce the same CDR3. The gene calls are TRBV28 and TRBJ1-1, with TRBD1 as a possible D gene (5 bases). This CDR3 is built from 12 residues. The germline CDR1 and CDR2 sequences are MDHEN and SYDVKM. V was clipped by 9 bases and J by 6 bases, with 14 bases between them. CDR3 amino acids: CASTSQGAEAFF. CDR3 coding DNA: TGTGCCAGTACGTCCCAGGGTGCTGAAGCTTTCTTT.

The rearrangement uses TRBV10-3 and TRBJ2-5; 8 bases agree with TRBD2. Germline V gene data show CDR1 as ENHRY and CDR2 as SYGVKD. The CDR3 length is 18 residues. The J segment lost 5 bases and the V segment lost 3 bases, leaving 17 bases of the junction unmatched. The CDR3 DNA reads as TGTGCCATCAGTGAAAGGAGGGGACTATCGGGGGGGATGGAGACCCAGTACTTC. This codes for CAISERRGLSGGMETQYF.

The chain is built from TRBV7-3 and TRBJ1-4; D is undetermined. The CDR3 totals 13 residues. The germline CDR1 and CDR2 sequences are SGHTA and FQGTGA. The germline V and J ends were trimmed by 5 bases and 7 bases, with 11 bases remaining between them. In DNA, the CDR3 is TGTGCCAGCAGCCCGAAAGGCGGTGAAAAACTGTTTTTT. It specifies CASSPKGGEKLFF.

The J gene is TRBJ2-7, the V gene TRBV6-5; 9 bases match TRBD2. J was trimmed by 6 bases and V by 2 bases; bases with no gene match: 5. The length of the CDR3 is 14 residues. Germline loops: CDR1 MNHEY, CDR2 SVGAGI. The CDR3: CASSYAGGPGEQYF. CDR3 in DNA: TGTGCCAGCAGTTACGCGGGAGGGCCAGGCGAGCAGTACTTC.

The table lists this clone with a count of one. This chain joins TRBV6-5 and TRBJ2-1; TRBD2 matches 9 bases. V was pared by 6 bases and J by 10 bases, with 13 bases of the junction left unmatched. CDR1 is MNHEY, CDR2 SVGAGI, per germline. The CDR3 sequence is 15 residues long. The CDR3: CASSSGGGRGREQFF. The CDR3 DNA sequence: TGTGCCAGCAGCTCCGGGGGCGGGAGGGGGAGGGAGCAGTTCTTC.

The chain is built from TRBV9 and TRBJ2-2; 8 nucleotides agree with TRBD1. Germline assignment: CDR1 SGDLS and CDR2 YYNGEE. The CDR3 length is 15 residues. Germline trimming cut 6 bases from V and 4 bases from J; bases unmatched to any gene: 8. The CDR3 region has the DNA TGTGCCAGCATGGGGGGCAGGGGGCGCACCGGGGAGCTGTTTTTT. It encodes CASMGGRGRTGELFF. The whole variable domain, filled in from reference TRBV9 and TRBJ2-2, reads DSGVTQTPKHLITATGQRVTLRCSPRSGDLSVYWYQQSLDQGLQFLIQYYNGEERAKGNILERFSAQQFPDLHSELNLSSLELGDSALYFCASMGGRGRTGELFFGEGSRLTVL.

A single count supports this clone. Compared with germline, one end of the junction differs, possibly owing to a read error. This chain joins TRBV19 and TRBJ2-6; a possible D gene is TRBD1 (5 bases). The V gene's germline CDR1 is LNHDA and CDR2 SQIVND (reference sequence). The CDR3 covers 16 residues. The CDR3, as DNA: TGTGCCAGTAGTATGGGCATCCCCTCTGGGGCCAACGGCCTGACTTTC. Protein: CASSMGIPSGANGLTF.

The chain combines TRBV7-6 with TRBJ2-1; perhaps TRBD2 as D (6 bases). This CDR3 is built from 16 residues. The ends were cut back, 5 bases at V and 2 bases at J, with 16 bases in the middle. Germline V gives CDR1 SGHVS, CDR2 FNYEAQ. The CDR3 is CASSRLAGTPYNEQFF. The CDR3, as DNA: TGTGCCAGCAGCCGCCTGGCGGGGACCCCCTACAATGAGCAGTTCTTC.

This chain joins TRBV19 and TRBJ2-5, with TRBD1 identical over 10 bases. The tail of the sequence fits TRBJ2-7 better, so the J call may be wrong. Germline V gene data show CDR1 as LNHDA and CDR2 as SQIVND (reference sequence). The CDR3 length is 15 residues. The CDR3 DNA follows: TGTGCCAGTAGTATCCCCGGGACAGGGGACGACGAGCAGTACTTC. This translates into CASSIPGTGDDEQYF.

The rearrangement links TRBV5-1 to TRBJ2-7, with D possibly TRBD2 on 5 matching bases. V lost 4 bases and J 6 bases, leaving 14 bases between the germline ends. CDR1 and CDR2 (germline): SGHRS, YFSETQ. The CDR3 spans 13 residues. This CDR3 is CASSESTAGEQYF. The CDR3 DNA is TGCGCCAGCAGCGAATCTACTGCGGGCGAGCAGTACTTC.

About this clone: Its ends do not fully match the called genes, so a read error is possible. In nucleotides, the CDR3 is TGTGCTAGCAGCTTAGGACTAGCGGGGTACAATGAGCAGTTCTTC. Protein product: CASSLGLAGYNEQFF. The chain carries TRBV7-7 and TRBJ2-1; the match to TRBD2 covers 12 bases. CDR1 is SSHAT, CDR2 FNYEAQ, per germline (reference sequence). This CDR3 spans 15 amino acids. Using reference TRBV7-7 and TRBJ2-1 for the parts outside the CDR3, the full variable domain is GAGVSQSPRYKVTKRGQDVTLRCDPISSHATLYWYQQALGQGPEFLTYFNYEAQPDKSGLPSDRFSAERPEGSISTLTIQRTEQRDSAMYRCASSLGLAGYNEQFFGPGTRLTVL.

This rearrangement joins TRBV19 to TRBJ1-1, with 11 bases identical to TRBD1. Germline values: CDR1 LNHDA, CDR2 SQIVND (reference sequence). Trimming took 5 bases from V and 1 from J; bases not matched to a gene: 6. This CDR3 region has 16 residues. This CDR3 is CASSRTGGDPNTEAFF. CDR3 DNA: TGTGCCAGTAGTCGGACAGGGGGCGACCCGAACACTGAAGCTTTCTTT. The whole variable domain, filled in from reference TRBV19 and TRBJ1-1, reads DGGITQSPKYLFRKEGQNVTLSCEQNLNHDAMYWYRQDPGQGLRLIYYSQIVNDFQKGDIAEGYSVSREKKESFPLTVTSAQKNPTAFYLCASSRTGGDPNTEAFFGQGTRLTVV.

The V call is TRBV9, the J call TRBJ1-5; D might be TRBD1 (6 bases). The CDR3 contains 16 residues. Germline values: CDR1 SGDLS, CDR2 YYNGEE. The V end lost 0 bases, the J end lost 0 bases, and 10 bases lay between the germline ends. CDR3 protein: CASSVGAGDSNQPQHF. The DNA of the CDR3 is TGTGCCAGCAGCGTAGGGGCAGGGGATAGCAATCAGCCCCAGCATTTT.

This sequence joins TRBV4-1 and TRBJ2-7; tentative D call: TRBD2 (5 bases). Trimming took 1 base from V and 2 from J, leaving 12 bases between them. Germline V lookup: CDR1 MGHRA, CDR2 YSYEKL. This CDR3 has 15 residues. The CDR3 DNA sequence: TGCGCCAGCAGCCAAGTTCACACGGGAACCTACGAGCAGTACTTC. This sequence encodes CASSQVHTGTYEQYF.

On this clone itself: A far larger clone is a single base away, which makes a read error likely. The chain links TRBV5-8 to TRBJ1-1, with D tentatively TRBD1 (6 bases). V gave up 2 bases and J gave up 1 base, with 6 bases separating them. CDR3 length: 13 residues. From germline, CDR1 is SGHTS and CDR2 YDEGEE. CDR3 region: CASSLQGNTEAFF. DNA of the CDR3: TGTGCCAGCAGCTTACAGGGGAACACTGAAGCTTTCTTT.

The chain links TRBV5-4 to TRBJ1-2, with 7 bases aligning to TRBD1. Germline CDR1 SGHNT, CDR2 YYREEE (reference sequence). The CDR3 runs to 15 residues. V was pared by 3 bases and J by 2 bases, with 7 bases of the junction left unmatched. The CDR3 spells CASSYGQDQNYGYTF. CDR3 nucleotide sequence: TGTGCCAGCAGCTACGGACAGGACCAGAACTATGGCTACACCTTC.